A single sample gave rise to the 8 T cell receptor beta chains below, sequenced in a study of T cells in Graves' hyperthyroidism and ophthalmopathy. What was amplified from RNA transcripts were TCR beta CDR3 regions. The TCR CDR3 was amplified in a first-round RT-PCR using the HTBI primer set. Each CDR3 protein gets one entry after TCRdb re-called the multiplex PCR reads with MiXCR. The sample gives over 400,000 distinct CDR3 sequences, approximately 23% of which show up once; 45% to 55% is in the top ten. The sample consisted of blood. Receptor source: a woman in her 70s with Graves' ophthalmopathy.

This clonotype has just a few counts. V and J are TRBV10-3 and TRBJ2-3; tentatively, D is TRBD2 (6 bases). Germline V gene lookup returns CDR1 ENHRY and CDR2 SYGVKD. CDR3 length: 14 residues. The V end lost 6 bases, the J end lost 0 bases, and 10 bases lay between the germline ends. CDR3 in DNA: TGTGCCATCAGCAGGGACTCAAGCACAGATACGCAGTATTTT. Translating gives CAISRDSSTDTQYF.

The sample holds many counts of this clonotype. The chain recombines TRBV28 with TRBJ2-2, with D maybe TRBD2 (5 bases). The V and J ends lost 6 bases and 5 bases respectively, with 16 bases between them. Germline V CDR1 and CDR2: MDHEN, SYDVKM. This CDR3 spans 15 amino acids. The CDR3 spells CASSHSTTQTGELFF. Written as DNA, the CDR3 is TGTGCCAGCAGCCACTCGACTACTCAGACCGGGGAGCTGTTTTTT.

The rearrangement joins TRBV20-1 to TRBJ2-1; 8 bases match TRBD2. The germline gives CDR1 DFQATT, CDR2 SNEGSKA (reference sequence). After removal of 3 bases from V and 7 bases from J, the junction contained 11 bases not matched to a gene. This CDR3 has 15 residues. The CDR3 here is CSASFSGGPGNEQFF. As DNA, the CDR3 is TGCAGTGCTAGCTTCTCGGGAGGGCCGGGGAATGAGCAGTTCTTC.

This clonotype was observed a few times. CDR3 protein: CASSKGDRGRERNYGYTF. The CDR3, as DNA: TGTGCCAGTAGCAAGGGAGACAGGGGAAGGGAACGGAACTATGGCTACACCTTC. The J gene is TRBJ1-2, the V gene TRBV19; 8 positions agree with TRBD1. The CDR3 runs 18 residues. Looked up from germline, CDR1 is LNHDA and CDR2 is SQIVND (reference sequence). The trim removed 6 bases at V and 2 bases at J, leaving 17 bases unmatched.

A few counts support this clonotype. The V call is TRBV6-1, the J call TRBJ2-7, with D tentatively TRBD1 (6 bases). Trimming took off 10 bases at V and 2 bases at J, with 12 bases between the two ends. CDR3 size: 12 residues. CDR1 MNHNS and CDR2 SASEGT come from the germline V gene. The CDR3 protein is CATVDSTYEQYF. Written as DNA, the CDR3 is TGTGCCACCGTGGACAGTACCTACGAGCAGTACTTC.

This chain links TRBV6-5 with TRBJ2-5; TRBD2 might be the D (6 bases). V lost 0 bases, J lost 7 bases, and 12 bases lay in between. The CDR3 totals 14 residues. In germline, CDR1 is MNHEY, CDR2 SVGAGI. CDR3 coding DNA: TGTGCCAGCAGTTACTCGAGCGGGCTTGGGACCCAGTACTTC. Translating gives CASSYSSGLGTQYF.

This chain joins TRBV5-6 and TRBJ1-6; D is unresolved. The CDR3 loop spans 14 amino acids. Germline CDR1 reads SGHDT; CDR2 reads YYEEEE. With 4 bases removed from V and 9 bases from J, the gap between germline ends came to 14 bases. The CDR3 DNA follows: TGTGCCAGCAGCCGCTTCAGGAGCCCTTCACCCCTCCACTTT. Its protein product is CASSRFRSPSPLHF.

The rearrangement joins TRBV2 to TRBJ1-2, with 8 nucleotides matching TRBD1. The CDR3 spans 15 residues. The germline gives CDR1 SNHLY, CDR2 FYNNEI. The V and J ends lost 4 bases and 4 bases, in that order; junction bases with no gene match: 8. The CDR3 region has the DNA TGTGCCAGCAGTGGGCTCAGGGGGCTTGGCTATGGCTACACCTTC. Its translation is CASSGLRGLGYGYTF.